The 28 T cell receptor beta chains below were found in one sample sequenced in a study of blood T cell repertoires in COVID-19. Using immunoSEQ multiplex PCR, the repertoire was profiled, and TCRdb retains in-frame clones only, with some absent. The sample holds hundreds of thousands of clones, approximately 81% seen once. The sequenced sample was peripheral blood. These TCRs come from a woman at least 80 years old with active or convalescent COVID-19.

This rearrangement joins TRBV18 to TRBJ1-5, with D unclear. Trimming removed 2 bases at V and 8 bases at J, with 13 bases between. CDR1 and CDR2 (germline): KGHSH, LQKENI. This CDR3 spans 14 amino acids. DNA of the CDR3: TGTGCCAGCTCACCAAACCCGGGTTTTGAGCCCCAGCATTTT. Residues: CASSPNPGFEPQHF.

V is TRBV3-1 (or the pseudogene TRBV3-2) and J is TRBJ1-2; D perhaps matches TRBD1 (5 bases). The CDR3 is 14 residues long. CDR1 is LGHDT and CDR2 is YNNKEL in the germline V gene (reference sequence). The V end lost 4 bases, the J end lost 6 bases, and 15 bases lay between the germline ends. CDR3 DNA sequence: TGTGCCAGCAGCCCCAGGTTTCAGGGTAATGGCTACACCTTC. Translating it yields CASSPRFQGNGYTF.

About this clone itself: With a much larger clone just one base away, this may be a read error. V gene TRBV7-3 combines with J gene TRBJ2-1, with D hard to call. Germline lookup yields CDR1 SGHTA and CDR2 FQGTGA. Trimming took 2 bases from V and 4 from J, leaving 6 bases between them. CDR3 length: 13 amino acids. The CDR3 DNA sequence: TGTGCCAGCAGCTTATCGAGGTACAATGAGCAGTTCTTC. This encodes CASSLSRYNEQFF. The variable domain in full, completed from reference TRBV7-3 and TRBJ2-1, reads GAGVSQTPSNKVTEKGKYVELRCDPISGHTALYWYRQSLGQGPEFLIYFQGTGAADDSGLPNDRFFAVRPEGSVSTLKIQRTERGDSAVYLCASSLSRYNEQFFGPGTRLTVL.

The chain joins TRBV6-5 to TRBJ2-7; a possible D gene is TRBD2 (5 bases). Per the germline V gene, CDR1 is MNHEY and CDR2 is SVGAGI. The length of the CDR3 is 15 residues. V was trimmed by 5 bases and J by 3 bases, leaving 17 bases between them. The CDR3, as DNA: TGTGCCAGCAGTCGTGACCCCCGGGGATTCTACGAGCAGTACTTC. This encodes CASSRDPRGFYEQYF.

This chain uses TRBV5-4 with TRBJ1-6, with a tentative D call TRBD1 (5 bases). CDR3 size: 15 residues. V lost 4 bases and J lost 5, with 13 bases in between. Looked up from germline, CDR1 is SGHNT and CDR2 is YYREEE (reference sequence). CDR3 DNA sequence: TGTGCCAGCAGCCCCCCCGGGGGGAATAATTCACCCCTCCACTTT. Translating it yields CASSPPGGNNSPLHF.

The chain links TRBV6-5 to TRBJ1-1; possibly TRBD1 for D (6 bases). CDR1 and CDR2 from the germline V gene are MNHEY and SVGAGI. The V end was cut by 6 bases, the J end by 0 bases, with 11 bases between. The CDR3 covers 14 residues. The CDR3 coding sequence is TGTGCCAGCAGGTTAACAGGGTTGAACACTGAAGCTTTCTTT. The encoded protein is CASRLTGLNTEAFF.

The rearrangement uses TRBV4-3 and TRBJ2-7; tentatively, D is TRBD1 (6 bases). Trimming took off 3 bases at V and 4 bases at J, with 19 bases between the two ends. Germline loops: CDR1 LGHNA, CDR2 YSLEER. The CDR3 consists of 16 residues. CDR3 region: CASSQIQGQAAYEQYF. CDR3 nucleotide sequence: TGCGCCAGCAGCCAGATACAGGGTCAAGCGGCGTACGAGCAGTACTTC.

The V and J genes are TRBV19 and TRBJ1-1; D unclear. Trimming cost V 4 bases and J 1 base, with 13 bases left between them. The germline CDR1 and CDR2 sequences are LNHDA and SQIVND (reference sequence). The CDR3 loop spans 15 amino acids. The CDR3: CASSTHETKNTEAFF. The CDR3 coding sequence is TGTGCCAGTAGTACCCACGAAACAAAGAACACTGAAGCTTTCTTT.

CDR3 DNA sequence: TGTGCCACCAGCAGAGCGAGCGGGAGGGCCTCGTACCAAGAGACCCAGTACTTC. This gives the protein CATSRASGRASYQETQYF. The rearrangement joins TRBV15 to TRBJ2-5, with 10 bases aligning to TRBD2. CDR1 is LNHNV and CDR2 is YYDKDF in the germline V gene (reference sequence). This CDR3 has 18 amino acids. V shed 1 base and J 0 bases; nucleotides not matched to a gene: 8. Full variable domain (remainder filled in from reference TRBV15 and TRBJ2-5): DAMVIQNPRYQVTQFGKPVTLSCSQTLNHNVMYWYQQKSSQAPKLLFHYYDKDFNNEADTPDNFQSRRPNTSFCFLDIRSPGLGDTAMYLCATSRASGRASYQETQYFGPGTRLLVL.

J is TRBJ2-5 and V is TRBV5-1; D remains unclear. CDR1 is SGHRS and CDR2 is YFSETQ in the germline V gene. CDR3 size: 15 residues. V was clipped by 1 base and J by 2 bases, with 12 bases between them. This CDR3 reads CASSLMFWAQETQYF. Here the CDR3 DNA reads TGCGCCAGCAGCTTGATGTTTTGGGCTCAAGAGACCCAGTACTTC.

The CDR3 nucleotides read TGTGCCAGCAGCTTAGCGCAAGGGGTTCCTAGCAATCAGCCCCAGCATTTT. Its protein is CASSLAQGVPSNQPQHF. The chain couples TRBV7-8 to TRBJ1-5; tentatively, D is TRBD1 (5 bases). Looked up from germline, CDR1 is SGHVS and CDR2 is FQNEAQ. The CDR3 covers 17 residues. The germline V and J ends were trimmed by 0 bases and 0 bases, with 12 bases remaining between them.

This clone has just one count. CDR3 nucleotide sequence: TGTGCCAGCTCACCGGTCAGGGCCGCCGCTAACTATGGCTACACCTTC. Its protein product is CASSPVRAAANYGYTF. The chain employs TRBV18 and TRBJ1-2, with D tentatively TRBD1 (5 bases). CDR1 KGHSH and CDR2 LQKENI come from the germline V gene. The CDR3 extends over 16 amino acids. V lost 3 bases to trimming and J lost 0 bases, with 14 bases between them.

The CDR3 DNA reads TGTGCCTGGAGTGCGGACAGGGTGAATGGCTACACCTTC. It codes for CAWSADRVNGYTF. The chain links TRBV30 to TRBJ1-2; 8 bases are shared with TRBD1. CDR3 size: 13 residues. Germline trimming cut 1 base from V and 6 bases from J; bases unmatched to any gene: 4. Germline lookup yields CDR1 GTSNPN and CDR2 SVGIG (reference sequence).

V gene TRBV6-5 combines with J gene TRBJ2-1; D perhaps matches TRBD1 (6 bases). The CDR3 sequence is 14 residues long. V was trimmed by 7 bases and J by 6 bases, leaving 16 bases between them. Germline V gene sequence: CDR1 MNHEY, CDR2 SVGAGI. CDR3 nucleotide sequence: TGTGCCAGCATATTAGGGGGTTCGAGCAATGAGCAGTTCTTC. As protein: CASILGGSSNEQFF.

The rearrangement joins TRBV28 to TRBJ1-5; no firm D call. Germline V gene sequence: CDR1 MDHEN, CDR2 SYDVKM. Trimming pared 6 bases from V and 6 bases from J, leaving 18 bases between. The CDR3 runs 15 residues. The CDR3 sequence: CASRPNEGRSQPQHF. As DNA, the CDR3 is TGTGCCAGCAGACCCAACGAGGGCCGATCTCAGCCCCAGCATTTT.

This clone was seen a handful of times. This chain connects TRBV28 to TRBJ1-1; TRBD1 is a possible D gene (5 bases). The CDR3 consists of 12 residues. Trimming removed 6 bases from V and 11 bases from J, with 16 bases in between. Germline CDR1 is MDHEN and CDR2 is SYDVKM. CDR3 bases: TGTGCCAGCAGACCTTCGGACAATCGGGCTTTCTTT. The encoded protein is CASRPSDNRAFF.

This chain links TRBV5-6 with TRBJ2-3; 10 positions agree with TRBD2. The CDR3 extends over 15 amino acids. V trimming: 1 base; J trimming: 3 bases; junction bases outside the gene matches: 2. Germline CDR1 and CDR2: SGHDT and YYEEEE. CDR3 region: CASSLKLAGTDTQYF. The CDR3 region has the DNA TGTGCCAGCAGCTTGAAACTAGCGGGGACAGATACGCAGTATTTT.

The chain combines TRBV18 with TRBJ2-1; 10 bases align to TRBD2. V gave up 3 bases and J gave up 5 bases; unmatched junction bases: 4. Germline values: CDR1 KGHSH, CDR2 LQKENI. The CDR3 spans 15 residues. The CDR3 spells CASSPPGLANNEQFF. The CDR3 nucleotides are TGTGCCAGCTCACCCCCGGGACTAGCGAACAATGAGCAGTTCTTC. Together with reference TRBV18 and TRBJ2-1, the CDR3 gives the full variable domain: NAGVMQNPRHLVRRRGQEARLRCSPMKGHSHVYWYRQLPEEGLKFMVYLQKENIIDESGMPKERFSAEFPKEGPSILRIQQVVRGDSAAYFCASSPPGLANNEQFFGPGTRLTVL.

CDR3 bases: TGTGCCAGCAGCTTGGAGTCAGCAGCGCGGACCCAGTACTTC. Translating it yields CASSLESAARTQYF. The gene calls are TRBV5-8 and TRBJ2-5; D remains ambiguous. Trimming cost V 0 bases and J 7 bases, with 13 bases left between them. The CDR3 runs 14 residues. CDR1 SGHTS and CDR2 YDEGEE come from the germline V gene. The full variable domain, its missing parts supplied by reference TRBV5-8 and TRBJ2-5, is EAGVTQSPTHLIKTRGQQATLRCSPISGHTSVYWYQQALGLGLQFLLWYDEGEERNRGNFPPRFSGRQFPNYSSELNVNALELEDSALYLCASSLESAARTQYFGPGTRLLVL.

The rearrangement links TRBV7-2 to TRBJ2-5, with a possible D match to TRBD2 (5 bases). Germline CDR1 reads SGHTA; CDR2 reads FQGNSA. This CDR3 has 15 residues. V gave up 1 base and J gave up 2 bases, with 11 bases separating them. CDR3 in amino acids: CASSLVFSGQETQYF. The CDR3 region has the DNA TGTGCCAGCAGCTTAGTATTCAGCGGACAAGAGACCCAGTACTTC.

The V and J genes are TRBV7-8 and TRBJ2-1, with D possibly TRBD2 on 7 matching bases. The CDR3 totals 13 residues. The V gene lost 5 bases and the J gene lost 8 bases, with 13 bases spanning the gap. Germline V lookup: CDR1 SGHVS, CDR2 FQNEAQ. CDR3 region: CASSRGAGYEQFF. For the CDR3, the DNA is TGTGCCAGCAGCCGGGGGGCAGGTTATGAGCAGTTCTTC.

J is TRBJ1-1 and V is TRBV29-1, with D perhaps TRBD1 (5 bases). The CDR3 has 13 amino acids. The V gene lost 2 bases and the J gene lost 6 bases, with 13 bases spanning the gap. The V gene's germline CDR1 is SQVTM and CDR2 ANQGSEA. The CDR3 here is CSVETPGLAEAFF. The CDR3 coding sequence is TGCAGCGTTGAAACACCAGGGTTGGCTGAAGCTTTCTTT.

This chain joins TRBV15 and TRBJ2-5; D is undetermined. Trimming removed 0 bases from V and 2 bases from J, with 10 bases in between. The CDR3 totals 15 residues. Germline CDR1 LNHNV, CDR2 YYDKDF (reference sequence). CDR3 coding DNA: TGTGCCACCAGCAGAGATGCTAGGAGACAAGAGACCCAGTACTTC. The encoded protein is CATSRDARRQETQYF.

The rearrangement uses TRBV6-6 and TRBJ1-5, with D tentatively TRBD1 (5 bases). The CDR3 runs 14 residues. Looked up from germline, CDR1 is MNHNY and CDR2 is SVGAGI (reference sequence). V shed 8 bases and J shed 1 base, with 12 bases lying between them. The CDR3 nucleotides are TGTGCCAGCCAACCTGGGGGGAGCAATCAGCCCCAGCATTTT. As protein: CASQPGGSNQPQHF.

The V call is TRBV6-5, the J call TRBJ2-2; the match to TRBD1 covers 9 bases. CDR3 length: 14 residues. V trimming: 6 bases; J trimming: 6 bases; junction bases outside the gene matches: 5. Germline CDR1 reads MNHEY; CDR2 reads SVGAGI. The CDR3 is CASRGTGFPGELFF. CDR3 nucleotide sequence: TGTGCCAGCAGGGGGACAGGGTTCCCCGGGGAGCTGTTTTTT.

This rearrangement joins TRBV10-2 to TRBJ2-1; D possibly corresponds to TRBD1 (5 bases). V dropped 6 bases and J dropped 2 bases, with 17 bases sitting between them. Per the germline V gene, CDR1 is WSHSY and CDR2 is SAAADI. The CDR3 runs to 16 residues. CDR3 in amino acids: CASRGAAGWTYNEQFF. The CDR3 nucleotides are TGCGCCAGCAGAGGGGCGGCAGGGTGGACCTACAATGAGCAGTTCTTC.

This clone came up once. V gene TRBV18 combines with J gene TRBJ1-6; TRBD1 is a possible D gene (6 bases). CDR3 length equals 14 residues. Germline V gene lookup returns CDR1 KGHSH and CDR2 LQKENI. V dropped 4 bases and J dropped 6 bases, with 10 bases sitting between them. Written as DNA, the CDR3 is TGTGCCAGCTCACTCCAGGGGCGTAATTCACCCCTCCACTTT. Protein: CASSLQGRNSPLHF.

The rearrangement joins TRBV7-3 to TRBJ1-5; 7 bases are a match to TRBD1. Germline loops: CDR1 SGHTA, CDR2 FQGTGA. CDR3 length: 15 amino acids. With 3 bases clipped from V and 0 bases from J, the junction kept 2 bases outside the gene matches. The CDR3 is CASSFRDSSNQPQHF. Written as DNA, the CDR3 is TGTGCCAGCAGCTTTAGGGACAGTAGCAATCAGCCCCAGCATTTT.